This TCR beta chain was profiled in a study of T cell responses to AZD1222 COVID-19 vaccine. Turning to this clone: Antigen: not known.

Pooling of second doses given at about 4 or about 12 weeks was done. Study-wide results and limits: It was only after the peak T cell response that any repertoires were sampled.

The CDR3 spans 13 residues. The ends lost 7 bases at V and 7 bases at J; junction bases unmatched: 7. The germline gives CDR1 SGHTS, CDR2 YDEGEE. Using immunoSEQ multiplex PCR, the repertoire was profiled, and TCRdb retains in-frame clones only, with some absent. The sample carries some 69,000 clones, around four fifths recorded once. The chain is built from TRBV5-8 and TRBJ2-5; 10 positions agree with TRBD1. Sequenced material: peripheral blood, taken 28 days after the second AZD1222 dose. This TCR derives from an adult who received the AZD1222 COVID-19 vaccine. This CDR3 reads CASGTGDLGTQYF. The CDR3 bases are TGTGCCAGCGGGACAGGGGATCTCGGGACCCAGTACTTC.